This T cell receptor beta chain came from a study of blood T cell repertoires in COVID-19 (dated by TCRdb to about 2020). Looking at the study overall: Samples from collaborators originated in the United States, Italy and Spain and spanned both the acute and convalescent phases of COVID-19. The material from the prospective study consisted of cDNA or gDNA derived from T cells, B-cell-depleted T cells, or PBMCs. Deeply sampled blood TCRbeta repertoires from subjects exposed to, actively infected with, or recovered from COVID-19 were included in the dataset. The repertoires were made available in a free public database intended to serve as a resource for research on the immune response to SARS-CoV-2. The samples were drawn from two sources: the first 160 participants of the ongoing ImmuneRACE study, and 1,000 to 1,500 subjects contributed by 6 global collaborators. The sample metadata nearly always contained a de-identified subject ID, COVID-19 status, age in years and sex. Where HLA class I and class II types were available, the types were taken from metadata supplied by the sample provider, not from assay-based typing. The investigation overall reported the following: Clinical and demographic metadata were provided uncurated, with the amount varying by source and participant.

The CDR3 runs 18 amino acids, cysteine and phenylalanine included. Left in the record is the CDR3 DNA by itself, 54 bases read in frame from the first base. V sheds 2 bases and J sheds 4 bases, leaving 20 bases between their ends. In the germline V gene, CDR1 corresponds to KGHSH and CDR2 to LQKENI. Participants in the prospective study were aged roughly 18 to 100 years, lived in 20 to 25 United States geographic areas, and enrolled through a virtual design. In the prospective study, cohorts were assigned on the basis of participant-reported clinical history obtained from a screening survey and a study questionnaire. Recovered participants in ImmuneRACE Cohort 3 were defined as having two consecutive negative NP/OP PCR tests, clearance from a healthcare professional, or resolution of symptoms. Each participant in the prospective study had whole blood, serum and a nasopharyngeal or oropharyngeal swab collected by mobile phlebotomists. Participants in the prospective study had the option to provide additional blood draws and questionnaires over an approximately 2-month period. Prospective study blood samples were shipped either frozen or at room temperature before DNA extraction.

About this clone itself: The specificity of this receptor is unknown. No clone much larger than this one lies a single base away; base qualities are absent.

TCRbeta CDR3 regions were amplified from genomic DNA by means of the immunoSEQ Assay, a bias-controlled multiplex PCR. From the authors' description of their analysis: Nucleated cell counts per sample were estimated from amplification of reference gene primers within the assay. To quantify the absolute abundance of each unique TCRbeta CDR3 rearrangement, sequence reads were collapsed and filtered. For each sample, productive Simpson clonality was calculated as the square root of Simpson's diversity index over productive rearrangements. Drawn from immuneACCESS, this table holds only the in-frame rearrangements with V and J called that TCRdb kept. Clones are partly lost; checked studies trace under half to an unresolved V gene and leave the rest unexplained. That table furnishes V, J and clone size, whereas the DNA furnished D and trimming. For this sample there are 350,000 to 550,000 clones; roughly nine tenths appear just once. The top ten constitute 0.95% to 1.2% of the sample.

This clonotype originated in a man aged 25 to 45 who had recovered from COVID-19. Recombination linked TRBV18 to TRBJ2-2; TRBD2 is a possible D gene, resting on 5 matching bases. The material sequenced was PBMCs or T cells enriched from blood (not recorded which). The DNA sequence is as follows: TGTGCCAGCTCACCATTCGGGGTCAGGTCCGGCAGCACCGGGGAGCTGTTTTTT. Its translation reads: CASSPFGVRSGSTGELFF.